This is a list of T cell receptor beta chains from one sample in a study of T-cell reconstitution after alpha-beta-depleted transplantation in children. TCRdb used MiXCR to reprocess the PCR reads, holding one entry per CDR3 protein. Found here are roughly 500,000 distinct CDR3 sequences, approximately 29% of them singletons; the top ten hold less than 2.5%. The sample here was PBMCs from the stem cell graft donor, taken from the stem cell graft. All receptors derive from a human donor who donated a stem cell graft to a child with aplastic anemia. CDR3s include the opening cysteine and the closing phenylalanine or tryptophan. Each record gives: V gene, J gene, clone size, D gene, CDR3 DNA, CDR3 protein. A D gene is named only where the DNA matches it firmly. Some rows mark clone size as missing; the rest say once, few, many or name a class of expanded clone.

>TRBV12-3/TRBV12-4|TRBJ2-7|few|TRBD1
TGTGCCAGCAGTGCCCGGACAGGGGGCAGCTACGAGCAGTACTTC
CASSARTGGSYEQYF
>TRBV7-9|TRBJ2-1|.|.
TGTGCCAGCAGCTTAATAACTAGCCCTAAGCATGAGCAGTTCTTC
CASSLITSPKHEQFF
>TRBV27|TRBJ2-3|.|.
TGTGCCAGCAGTTTCGGTGGTGGGCTGGGCACAGATACGCAGTATTTT
CASSFGGGLGTDTQYF
>TRBV7-8|TRBJ2-3|many|.
TGTGCCAGCAGCTGGAGTACAGATACGCAGTATTTT
CASSWSTDTQYF
>TRBV12-3/TRBV12-4|TRBJ1-5|few|TRBD1
TGTGCCAGCAGCCAAACAGGGGGCGCATCACAGCCCCAGCATTTT
CASSQTGGASQPQHF
>TRBV12-3/TRBV12-4|TRBJ2-1|.|TRBD2
TGCGCCAGCAGACTAGCGGGAGGCAATGAGCAGTTCTTC
CASRLAGGNEQFF
>TRBV29-1|TRBJ1-1|.|TRBD1
TGCAGCGTTAAACAGGGGACCCTGAACACTGAAGCTTTCTTT
CSVKQGTLNTEAFF
>TRBV13|TRBJ1-5|.|TRBD1
TGTGCCAGCAGCCGACAGGGGGCCAGTAGCAATCAGCCCCAGCATTTT
CASSRQGASSNQPQHF
>TRBV28|TRBJ2-7|.|.
TGTGCCAGCAGAACTCCGGGACTTTACTACGAGCAGTACTTC
CASRTPGLYYEQYF
>TRBV24-1|TRBJ2-1|.|TRBD2
TGTGCCACCAGTGACCTCGGGACTAGTTATCCCAATGAGCAGTTCTTC
CATSDLGTSYPNEQFF
>TRBV5-6|TRBJ1-6|many|TRBD1
TGTGCCAGCAGCTGGGGACAGAGGCGAGCTTCACCCCTCCACTTT
CASSWGQRRASPLHF
>TRBV7-9|TRBJ1-2|.|.
TGTGCCAGCAGAGCGCAGGATGGGAACCTCTATGGCTACACCTTC
CASRAQDGNLYGYTF
>TRBV29-1|TRBJ2-3|.|.
TGCAGCGTTGAAGTATTTGACGGACTCACAGTCGGGCGGGACACGCAGTATTTT
CSVEVFDGLTVGRDTQYF
>TRBV20-1|TRBJ1-5|.|.
TGCAGTGCTATCCAAAGCTCAGGGGACAATCAGCCCCAGCATTTT
CSAIQSSGDNQPQHF
>TRBV20-1|TRBJ1-2|.|.
TGCAGTGCTATGGTCCTCTATGGCTACACCTTC
CSAMVLYGYTF
>TRBV20-1|TRBJ1-2|.|TRBD1
TGCAGTGCTAGAGACAGGACAGGCAACTATGGCTACACCTTC
CSARDRTGNYGYTF
>TRBV29-1|TRBJ2-7|.|.
TGCAGCGTTGTTGCCGACTCCTACGAGCAGTACTTC
CSVVADSYEQYF
>TRBV7-6|TRBJ2-7|few|TRBD2
TGTGCCAGCAGCTTATCCGGAGGGACTAGGCCCACGAAAGGGTACTTC
CASSLSGGTRPTKGYF
>TRBV6-1|TRBJ1-1|.|.
TGTGCCAGCTATCCCCCGGGGTACTCTGGCACTGAAGCTTTCTTT
CASYPPGYSGTEAFF
>TRBV12-3/TRBV12-4|TRBJ2-1|.|.
TGTGCCAGCAGCCGCCCGGGCAATGAGCAGTTCTTC
CASSRPGNEQFF
>TRBV7-2|TRBJ2-2|few|TRBD2
TGTGCCAGCAGCTTAGCGGCTCTAGCGGGATTCGGGGAGCTGTTTTTT
CASSLAALAGFGELFF
>TRBV18|TRBJ1-3|.|.
TGTGCCAGCTCCGACGGGGGCCGGGAGGGAACTGGAAACACCATATATTTT
CASSDGGREGTGNTIYF
>TRBV15|TRBJ2-7|few|TRBD2
TGTGCCACCAGCGGACTCCCGGGACTAGCGGGAGAGCAGTACTTC
CATSGLPGLAGEQYF
>TRBV12-3/TRBV12-4|TRBJ2-3|.|TRBD2
TGTGCCAGCAGTTTAGGGGGAGGGACTAGCGGGAGAGGATCAACAGATACGCAGTATTTT
CASSLGGGTSGRGSTDTQYF
>TRBV13|TRBJ2-7|few|TRBD2
TGTGCCAGCAGCCGGACTAGCGAATCCTACGAGCAGTACTTC
CASSRTSESYEQYF
>TRBV30|TRBJ1-2|.|TRBD1
TGTGCCTGGAGTGTCGATCTGGCAGGGGGATTTGGCTACACCTTC
CAWSVDLAGGFGYTF